These 25 T cell receptor beta chains originate from one sample sequenced in a study of shared clonotypes between healthy human individuals. TCRdb's copy holds only in-frame clones and misses some; the assay was immunoSEQ multiplex PCR. Here the sample spans roughly 720,000 clones, about nine tenths being singletons. The sample was memory CD8+ T cells from PBMCs. Subset reported: CD45RO+ cells pooled with CCR7-negative TemRA cells. Receptor source: a man in his late teens or twenties in good health. Some clones in this sample may be carry-over from other donors' samples.

The V call is TRBV5-6, the J call TRBJ2-2; D unclear. The CDR3 is 15 residues long. Germline loops: CDR1 SGHDT, CDR2 YYEEEE. Trimming shortened V by 2 bases and J by 8 bases, and 16 bases separated the two germline ends. The CDR3 bases are TGTGCCAGCAGCTTATGGATTCTCGGGTTGGGGGAGCTGTTTTTT. Its protein product is CASSLWILGLGELFF.

The rearrangement joins TRBV4-2 to TRBJ2-2, with 11 bases fitting TRBD1. The germline CDR1 and CDR2 sequences are LGHNA and YNFKEQ. The CDR3 runs to 16 residues. The junction had 7 bases not matched to a gene; V was cut back by 3 bases and J by 7 bases. As DNA, the CDR3 is TGTGCCAGCAGCCACCTGGGACAGGGGGAGGACGGGGAGCTGTTTTTT. Translating it yields CASSHLGQGEDGELFF.

V is TRBV5-1 and J is TRBJ2-5; TRBD2 agrees at 16 bases. With 3 bases clipped from V and 3 bases from J, the junction kept 8 bases outside the gene matches. Germline V lookup: CDR1 SGHRS, CDR2 YFSETQ. The CDR3 contains 18 residues. Here the CDR3 reads CASSSSHGTSGREETQYF. CDR3 in DNA: TGCGCCAGCAGCTCAAGCCACGGGACTAGCGGGAGGGAAGAGACCCAGTACTTC.

For the CDR3, the DNA is TGCAGCGTTGAGGTAGTGGTGGAGGGGGCAGCCTACGAGCAGTACTTC. Its protein is CSVEVVVEGAAYEQYF. The chain uses TRBV29-1 and TRBJ2-7; D possibly corresponds to TRBD1 (7 bases). V was pared by 3 bases and J by 2 bases, with 20 bases between. The germline CDR1 and CDR2 sequences are SQVTM and ANQGSEA. There are 16 residues in the CDR3.

J is TRBJ1-2 and V is TRBV16, with TRBD1 matching 7 bases. Germline V lookup: CDR1 KGHSY, CDR2 FQNENV. The CDR3 has 13 amino acids. V shed 4 bases and J 8 bases; nucleotides not matched to a gene: 7. The CDR3 is CASSLGGGEGYTF. Here the CDR3 DNA reads TGTGCCAGCAGCCTAGGAGGGGGCGAGGGCTACACCTTC.

The chain carries TRBV6-5 and TRBJ2-7, with TRBD2 matching over 11 bases. The CDR3 contains 13 residues. V trimming: 10 bases; J trimming: 2 bases; junction bases outside the gene matches: 4. The V gene's germline CDR1 is MNHEY and CDR2 SVGAGI. CDR3 nucleotides: TGTGCCACCTCTAGCGGGAGGCCCTACGAGCAGTACTTC. Residues: CATSSGRPYEQYF.

The rearrangement links TRBV13 to TRBJ2-7, with 9 positions matching TRBD1. V was clipped by 4 bases and J by 1 base; unmatched bases: 5. There are 15 residues in the CDR3. In germline, CDR1 is PRHDT, CDR2 FYEKMQ (reference sequence). CDR3 sequence: CASSSAGQGSYEQYF. The DNA of the CDR3 is TGTGCCAGCAGCTCCGCGGGACAGGGATCCTACGAGCAGTACTTC.

This clone was recorded once. This rearrangement joins TRBV4-1 to TRBJ2-7, with TRBD2 matching over 8 bases. Germline values: CDR1 MGHRA, CDR2 YSYEKL. The CDR3 runs to 15 residues. V lost 8 bases, J lost 4 bases, and 13 bases stayed unmatched. The CDR3 DNA reads TGCGCCAGCGGCTATGGAACTAGCGGACTTTACGAGCAGTACTTC. This codes for CASGYGTSGLYEQYF.

A note on this clone: Different DNA sequences within this sample yield the same CDR3. The CDR3: CASSQVTSGYEQYF. As DNA, the CDR3 is TGCGCCAGCAGCCAAGTGACTAGCGGGTACGAGCAGTACTTC. The chain has TRBV4-1 and TRBJ2-7; 10 bases fit TRBD2. V lost 1 base to trimming and J lost 4 bases; unmatched junction nucleotides: 1. The CDR3 is made up of 14 amino acids. Germline V gene data show CDR1 as MGHRA and CDR2 as YSYEKL.

The chain carries TRBV7-6 and TRBJ2-7, with 7 bases aligning to TRBD1. The CDR3 consists of 15 residues. Germline V gives CDR1 SGHVS, CDR2 FNYEAQ. V shed 4 bases, J shed 3 bases, and the junction held 9 bases outside the gene matches. This chain's CDR3 is CASSSGQNRLYEQYF. In DNA form, the CDR3 reads TGTGCCAGCAGCTCGGGACAGAACCGACTCTACGAGCAGTACTTC. The whole variable domain, filled in from reference TRBV7-6 and TRBJ2-7, reads GAGVSQSPRYKVTKRGQDVALRCDPISGHVSLYWYRQALGQGPEFLTYFNYEAQQDKSGLPNDRFSAERPEGSISTLTIQRTEQRDSAMYRCASSSGQNRLYEQYFGPGTRLTVT.

This clone has only one observation. This chain uses TRBV10-1 with TRBJ2-3, with TRBD1 matching 8 bases. The CDR3 is 14 residues long. Germline CDR1 reads WNHNN; CDR2 reads SYGVQD (reference sequence). With 3 bases clipped from V and 1 base from J, the junction kept 0 bases outside the gene matches. The CDR3 here is CASSDRGRTDTQYF. The CDR3 region has the DNA TGCGCCAGCAGTGACAGGGGGCGCACAGATACGCAGTATTTT.

This chain links TRBV27 with TRBJ2-1; 8 nucleotides line up with TRBD1. Trimming cost V 5 bases and J 5 bases; bases outside gene matches: 5. Germline V gives CDR1 MNHEY, CDR2 SMNVEV (reference sequence). The CDR3 extends over 14 amino acids. The CDR3, as DNA: TGTGCCAGCAGTCCCCGGACAGGGCACAATGAGCAGTTCTTC. This gives the protein CASSPRTGHNEQFF.

This chain connects TRBV7-9 to TRBJ2-1; D is uncertain. Trimming stripped 4 bases from V and 8 bases from J, with 9 bases between. The germline CDR1 and CDR2 sequences are SEHNR and FQNEAQ (reference sequence). CDR3 length: 12 amino acids. In DNA, the CDR3 is TGTGCCAGCAGCTATGGGGTACATGAGCAGTTCTTC. Protein: CASSYGVHEQFF. The complete variable domain, with remaining parts taken from reference TRBV7-9 and TRBJ2-1, reads DTGVSQNPRHKITKRGQNVTFRCDPISEHNRLYWYRQTLGQGPEFLTYFQNEAQLEKSRLLSDRFSAERPKGSFSTLEIQRTEQGDSAMYLCASSYGVHEQFFGPGTRLTVL.

The J gene is TRBJ1-1, the V gene TRBV19; D ambiguous. The V gene's germline CDR1 is LNHDA and CDR2 SQIVND (reference sequence). This CDR3 comprises 11 residues. The V end was cut by 6 bases, the J end by 7 bases, with 9 bases between. Here the CDR3 reads CASSLSREAFF. DNA for the CDR3: TGTGCCAGTAGCCTCTCTCGTGAAGCTTTCTTT.

The rearrangement links TRBV11-2 to TRBJ2-1; D gene ambiguous. Germline V gene lookup returns CDR1 SGHAT and CDR2 FQNNGV. V gave up 5 bases and J gave up 0 bases, with 14 bases separating them. The CDR3 consists of 16 residues. As DNA, the CDR3 is TGTGCCAGCAGCCCGACTGCGGAACGCTCCTACAATGAGCAGTTCTTC. Amino acids: CASSPTAERSYNEQFF.

V usage is TRBV7-9 and J usage is TRBJ2-7; D is tentatively TRBD1 or TRBD2 (5 bases each). CDR1 and CDR2 from the germline V gene are SEHNR and FQNEAQ (reference sequence). The ends were cut back, 5 bases at V and 2 bases at J, with 19 bases in the middle. This CDR3 has 16 residues. As DNA, the CDR3 is TGTGCCAGCAGCCAAGGGCCCAGGGAGCAGCCCTACGAGCAGTACTTC. As protein: CASSQGPREQPYEQYF.

The chain links TRBV4-2 to TRBJ2-7; D gene unclear. Between the trimmed V and J ends, which lost 1 base and 6 bases, there was a span of 10 bases. This CDR3 is 13 amino acids long. Germline V gene data show CDR1 as LGHNA and CDR2 as YNFKEQ. CDR3 bases: TGTGCCAGCAGCCAAGTACGTGGGGTCGAGCAGTACTTC. Protein product: CASSQVRGVEQYF.

On this clone itself: The sample contains more than one DNA sequence encoding this CDR3. The chain uses TRBV11-2 and TRBJ2-7, with 7 nucleotides matching TRBD2. The CDR3 runs to 15 residues. Germline V gene sequence: CDR1 SGHAT, CDR2 FQNNGV. V lost 1 base, J lost 0 bases, and 3 bases stayed unmatched. The DNA of the CDR3 is TGTGCCAGCAGCTTAGGCGGGGGTAGCTCCTACGAGCAGTACTTC. Translated, it gives CASSLGGGSSYEQYF.

The chain couples TRBV27 to TRBJ2-5; 9 positions agree with TRBD1. The CDR3 loop spans 15 amino acids. Germline-derived CDR1 and CDR2 are MNHEY and SMNVEV (reference sequence). The junction had 9 bases not matched to a gene; V was cut back by 5 bases and J by 5 bases. In DNA form, the CDR3 reads TGTGCCAGCAGTACCGGGACAGGGTTTTCGGAGACCCAGTACTTC. This encodes CASSTGTGFSETQYF.

The J gene is TRBJ2-5, the V gene TRBV7-9; maybe TRBD1 (7 bases). With 4 bases removed from V and 5 bases from J, the gap between germline ends came to 17 bases. CDR1 SEHNR and CDR2 FQNEAQ come from the germline V gene (reference sequence). This CDR3 comprises 15 residues. The CDR3 protein is CASSCGTEVEETQYF. For the CDR3, the DNA is TGTGCCAGCAGCTGCGGGACAGAAGTGGAGGAGACCCAGTACTTC.

V is TRBV9 and J is TRBJ2-3; 15 bases line up with TRBD2. The V segment lost 4 bases and the J segment 0 bases; nucleotides outside the gene matches: 6. CDR1 is SGDLS and CDR2 is YYNGEE in the germline V gene. The CDR3 loop spans 18 amino acids. Here the CDR3 DNA reads TGTGCCAGCAGCTCTCGGGGACTAGCGGGAGGTAGCACAGATACGCAGTATTTT. Translated, it gives CASSSRGLAGGSTDTQYF.

The chain recombines TRBV9 with TRBJ2-1, with 10 bases identical to TRBD2. The V gene end was trimmed by 0 bases and the J gene end by 8 bases; junction bases not matched to a gene: 8. The CDR3 is 16 amino acids. Germline CDR1 and CDR2: SGDLS and YYNGEE. The CDR3 DNA is TGTGCCAGCAGCGTAGCTAGGAGCGGGAGGGCACATGAGCAGTTCTTC. Amino acids: CASSVARSGRAHEQFF.

This clone has a single count. The CDR3 here is CATQSAGGGTDTQYF. In DNA, the CDR3 is TGTGCCACCCAATCGGCGGGAGGGGGGACAGATACGCAGTATTTT. The gene calls are TRBV27 and TRBJ2-3, with TRBD2 identical over 9 bases. V was pared by 10 bases and J by 3 bases, with 11 bases of the junction left unmatched. Per the germline V gene, CDR1 is MNHEY and CDR2 is SMNVEV (reference sequence). The CDR3 has 15 amino acids.

The V call is TRBV21-1, the J call TRBJ2-1; TRBD2, as called in the table, went unchecked against the DNA. TRBV21-1 is a recognized pseudogene. CDR3 size: 15 residues. CDR3 amino acids: CASSKPSGCENEQFF. The CDR3 DNA is TGTGCCAGCAGCAAACCTAGCGGGTGTGAAAATGAGCAGTTCTTC.

The chain links TRBV27 to TRBJ2-7; tentatively, D is TRBD1 (5 bases). The V end lost 6 bases, the J end lost 5 bases, and 14 bases lay between the germline ends. The CDR3 sequence is 13 residues long. CDR1 and CDR2 from the germline V gene are MNHEY and SMNVEV (reference sequence). This CDR3 is CASRGQGPDEQYF. CDR3 sequence (DNA): TGTGCCAGCAGGGGTCAGGGCCCCGACGAGCAGTACTTC.